This T cell receptor beta chain was documented in a study of T cells in localized non-small cell lung cancer. General observations from the study: It was uninvolved adjacent lung that showed the highest T cell clonality, exceeding tumor. Longer survival (overall) was linked to higher T cell density in blood. Adjacent lung had a median around 50 of the 100 largest tumor clones.

This clone came up a few times. The antigen is unknown. This CDR3 is 15 amino acids long. Germline assignment: CDR1 SGHDN and CDR2 FVKESK. The junction had 6 bases not matched to a gene; V was cut back by 3 bases and J by 3 bases. Libraries were prepared by immunoSEQ multiplex PCR; TCRdb keeps only in-frame clonotypes and omits some of them. Of around 80,000 clones listed, around 82% are singletons. This clonotype originated in a man between 40 and 70 years old with stage II squamous cell lung carcinoma. Sequenced material: PBMCs, taken before any cancer treatment. The rearrangement uses TRBV14 and TRBJ2-7; 9 nucleotides agree with TRBD1. The DNA for the CDR3 is TGTGCCAGCAGCCATATGACAGGGGGAGGCTACGAGCAGTACTTC. It codes for CASSHMTGGGYEQYF.